This note documents a single T cell receptor beta chain sequence. Only in-frame clones appear in the TCRdb table, and some are missing; sequencing was by immunoSEQ multiplex PCR. The repertoire holds about 130,000 clones, with about 94% as singletons. These data originate in a study of control samples from healthy donors and cancer patients. V was shortened by 5 bases and J by 7 bases, with 18 bases between the two germline ends. The CDR3 length is 15 residues. Germline lookup yields CDR1 SGHTA and CDR2 FQGNSA. V is TRBV7-2 and J is TRBJ2-1; unclear D gene. Sequenced material: blood. The TCR was taken from a man younger than 40 in good health. The CDR3 here is CASSQASRSWNEQFF. CDR3 bases: TGTGCCAGCAGCCAGGCATCAAGGTCCTGGAATGAGCAGTTCTTC.